Listed here is a single T cell receptor (beta chain). What it binds is not known. Trimming cost V 6 bases and J 0 bases, with 11 bases left between them. The CDR3 runs to 14 residues. Germline loops: CDR1 MNHNS, CDR2 SASEGT. The sample comes from a study of cytomegalovirus exposure and HLA in healthy donors. Study findings and constraints: Most TCRs appeared rarely, but some public TCRs recurred in many donors.

Assay used: immunoSEQ multiplex PCR; TCRdb lists only in-frame clones, some missing. The table lists 110,000 to 150,000 clones, about nine tenths of them singletons, with about 0.65% in the top ten. Separate from the 666-subject first cohort, the roughly 120-subject validation cohort was the one that the donors belonged to. The V gene is TRBV6-1, the J gene TRBJ1-1, with D possibly TRBD1 on 6 matching bases. The sequence derives from a man aged 18 to 29 in good health and CMV-seronegative. Sequenced sample: PBMCs. The CDR3: CASRGDILNTEAFF. In DNA form, the CDR3 reads TGTGCCAGCAGGGGGGACATTCTGAACACTGAAGCTTTCTTT.